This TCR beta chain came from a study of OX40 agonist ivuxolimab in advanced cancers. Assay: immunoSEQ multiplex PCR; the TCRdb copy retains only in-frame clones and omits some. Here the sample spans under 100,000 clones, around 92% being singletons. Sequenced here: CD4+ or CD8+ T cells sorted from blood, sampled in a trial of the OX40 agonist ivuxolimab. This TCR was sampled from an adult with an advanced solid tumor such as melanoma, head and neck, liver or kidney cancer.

The CDR3 spells CASGGVRTDTQYF. The DNA for the CDR3 is TGTGCCTCGGGAGGGGTCAGAACAGATACGCAGTATTTT. This chain joins TRBV10-3 and TRBJ2-3, with 8 nucleotides matching TRBD2. Germline-derived CDR1 and CDR2 are ENHRY and SYGVKD. The junction had 7 bases not matched to a gene; V was cut back by 11 bases and J by 3 bases. CDR3 length: 13 residues.